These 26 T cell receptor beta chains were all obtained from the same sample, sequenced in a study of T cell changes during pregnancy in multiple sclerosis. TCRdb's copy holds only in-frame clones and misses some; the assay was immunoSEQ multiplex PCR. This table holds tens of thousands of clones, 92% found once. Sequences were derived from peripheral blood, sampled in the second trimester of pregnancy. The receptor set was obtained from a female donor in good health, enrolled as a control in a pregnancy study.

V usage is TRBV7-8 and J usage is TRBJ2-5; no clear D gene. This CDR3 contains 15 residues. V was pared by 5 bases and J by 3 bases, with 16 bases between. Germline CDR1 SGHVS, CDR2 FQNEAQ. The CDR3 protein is CASSPRINAKETQYF. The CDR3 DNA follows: TGTGCCAGCAGCCCGCGGATAAACGCCAAAGAGACCCAGTACTTC. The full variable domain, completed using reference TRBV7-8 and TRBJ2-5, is GAGVSQSPRYKVAKRGQDVALRCDPISGHVSLFWYQQALGQGPEFLTYFQNEAQLDKSGLPSDRFFAERPEGSVSTLKIQRTQQEDSAVYLCASSPRINAKETQYFGPGTRLLVL.

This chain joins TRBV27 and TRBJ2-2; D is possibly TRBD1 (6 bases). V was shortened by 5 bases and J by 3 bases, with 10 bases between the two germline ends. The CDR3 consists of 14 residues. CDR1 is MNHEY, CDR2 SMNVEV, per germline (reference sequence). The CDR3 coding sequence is TGTGCCAGCAGTATACAGGGAGACACCGGGGAGCTGTTTTTT. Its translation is CASSIQGDTGELFF.

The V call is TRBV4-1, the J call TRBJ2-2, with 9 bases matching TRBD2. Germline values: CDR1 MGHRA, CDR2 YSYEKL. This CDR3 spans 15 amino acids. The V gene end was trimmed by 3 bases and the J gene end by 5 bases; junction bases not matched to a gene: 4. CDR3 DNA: TGCGCCAGCAGCCAGAGCGGGAGGAGGACCGGGGAGCTGTTTTTT. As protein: CASSQSGRRTGELFF.

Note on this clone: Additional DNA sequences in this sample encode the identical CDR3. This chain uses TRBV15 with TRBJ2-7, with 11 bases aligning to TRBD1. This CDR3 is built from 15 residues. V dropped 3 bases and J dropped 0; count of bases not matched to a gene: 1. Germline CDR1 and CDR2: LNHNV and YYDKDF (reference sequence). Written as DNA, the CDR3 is TGTGCCACCAGCAGGGGGACAGGGGGCTCCTACGAGCAGTACTTC. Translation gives CATSRGTGGSYEQYF.

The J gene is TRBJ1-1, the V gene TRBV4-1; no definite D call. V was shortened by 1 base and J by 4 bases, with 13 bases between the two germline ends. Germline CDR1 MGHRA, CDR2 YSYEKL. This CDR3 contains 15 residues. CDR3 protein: CASSQVPFEATEAFF. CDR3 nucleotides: TGCGCCAGCAGCCAAGTTCCTTTCGAGGCCACTGAAGCTTTCTTT.

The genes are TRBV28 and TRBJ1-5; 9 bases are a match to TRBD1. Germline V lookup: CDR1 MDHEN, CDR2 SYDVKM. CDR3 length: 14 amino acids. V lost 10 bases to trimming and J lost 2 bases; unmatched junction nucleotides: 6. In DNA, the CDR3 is TGTGCCATCAAACAGGGGGCGGGCAATCAGCCCCAGCATTTT. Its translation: CAIKQGAGNQPQHF.

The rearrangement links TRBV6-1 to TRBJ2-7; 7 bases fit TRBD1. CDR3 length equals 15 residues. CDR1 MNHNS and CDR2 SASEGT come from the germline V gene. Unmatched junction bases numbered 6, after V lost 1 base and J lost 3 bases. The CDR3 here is CASSEVGQDLYEQYF. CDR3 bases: TGTGCCAGCAGTGAAGTCGGACAGGACCTCTACGAGCAGTACTTC.

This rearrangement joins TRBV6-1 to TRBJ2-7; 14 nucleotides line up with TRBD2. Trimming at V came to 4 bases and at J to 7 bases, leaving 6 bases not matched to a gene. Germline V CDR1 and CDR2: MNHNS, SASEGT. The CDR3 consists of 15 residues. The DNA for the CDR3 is TGTGCCAGCAGTGTCGGGACTAGCGGGGGAACGGAGCAGTACTTC. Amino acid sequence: CASSVGTSGGTEQYF.

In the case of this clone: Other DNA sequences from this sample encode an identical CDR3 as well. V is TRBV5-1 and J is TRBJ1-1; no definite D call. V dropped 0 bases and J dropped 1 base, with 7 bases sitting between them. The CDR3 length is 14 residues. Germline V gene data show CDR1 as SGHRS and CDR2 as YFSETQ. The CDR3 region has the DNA TGCGCCAGCAGCTTGGCAACAGCGAACACTGAAGCTTTCTTT. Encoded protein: CASSLATANTEAFF.

The CDR3 protein is CATTGEGDKNIQYF. The CDR3 DNA is TGTGCCACCACAGGGGAAGGGGACAAAAACATTCAGTACTTC. The rearrangement links TRBV7-6 to TRBJ2-4; 7 nucleotides align to TRBD1. Trimming cost V 10 bases and J 3 bases; bases outside gene matches: 9. This CDR3 spans 14 amino acids. Germline lookup yields CDR1 SGHVS and CDR2 FNYEAQ.

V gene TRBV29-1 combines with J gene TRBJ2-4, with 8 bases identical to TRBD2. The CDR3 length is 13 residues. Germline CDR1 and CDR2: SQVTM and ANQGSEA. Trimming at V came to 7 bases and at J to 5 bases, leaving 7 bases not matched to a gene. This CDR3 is CSGLRGGQNIQYF. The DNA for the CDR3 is TGCAGCGGTCTTCGGGGGGGCCAAAACATTCAGTACTTC.

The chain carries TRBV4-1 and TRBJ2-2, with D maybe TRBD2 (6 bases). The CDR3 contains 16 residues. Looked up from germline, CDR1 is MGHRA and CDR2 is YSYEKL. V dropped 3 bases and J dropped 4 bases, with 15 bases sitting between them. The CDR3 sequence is CASSQTRPGGTGELFF. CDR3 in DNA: TGCGCCAGCAGCCAGACCCGACCCGGGGGCACCGGGGAGCTGTTTTTT.

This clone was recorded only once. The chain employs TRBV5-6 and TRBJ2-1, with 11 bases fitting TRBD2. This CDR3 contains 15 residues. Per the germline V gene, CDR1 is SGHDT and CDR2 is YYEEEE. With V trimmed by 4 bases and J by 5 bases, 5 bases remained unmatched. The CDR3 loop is CASSPTSGRNNEQFF. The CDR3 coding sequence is TGTGCCAGCAGCCCAACTAGCGGGAGAAACAATGAGCAGTTCTTC.

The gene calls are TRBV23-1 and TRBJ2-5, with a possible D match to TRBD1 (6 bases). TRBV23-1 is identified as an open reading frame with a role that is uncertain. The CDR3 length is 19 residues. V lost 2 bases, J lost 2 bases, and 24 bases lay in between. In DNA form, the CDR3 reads TGCGCCAGCAGTCAACCCCGGTCTCTCTTCGGGACACTACAAGAGACCCAGTACTTC. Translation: CASSQPRSLFGTLQETQYF.

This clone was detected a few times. CDR3 amino acids: CASALTARDPYEQYF. The CDR3 coding sequence is TGTGCCAGCGCTCTCACGGCCAGGGATCCCTACGAGCAGTACTTC. The rearrangement uses TRBV28 and TRBJ2-7; D might be TRBD1 (5 bases). Germline V lookup: CDR1 MDHEN, CDR2 SYDVKM. The CDR3 extends over 15 amino acids. Trimming removed 8 bases from V and 2 bases from J, with 19 bases in between.

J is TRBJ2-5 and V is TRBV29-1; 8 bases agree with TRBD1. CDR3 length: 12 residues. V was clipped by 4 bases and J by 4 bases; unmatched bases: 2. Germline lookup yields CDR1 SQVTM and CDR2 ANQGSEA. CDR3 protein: CSVGDRGETQYF. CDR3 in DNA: TGCAGCGTTGGTGACAGGGGAGAGACCCAGTACTTC.

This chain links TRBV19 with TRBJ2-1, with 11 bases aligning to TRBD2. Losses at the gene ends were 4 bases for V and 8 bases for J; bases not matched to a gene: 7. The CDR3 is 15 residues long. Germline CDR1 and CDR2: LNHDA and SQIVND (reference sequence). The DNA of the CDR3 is TGTGCCAGTAGTACTATAGCGGGAGGGCCGGATGAGCAGTTCTTC. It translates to CASSTIAGGPDEQFF.

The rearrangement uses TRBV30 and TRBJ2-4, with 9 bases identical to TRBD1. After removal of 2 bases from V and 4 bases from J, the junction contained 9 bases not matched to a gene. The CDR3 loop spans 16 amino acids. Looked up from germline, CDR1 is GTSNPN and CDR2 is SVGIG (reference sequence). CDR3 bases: TGTGCCTGGAGTCCCCTCAGGACAGGGGAAAAAAACATTCAGTACTTC. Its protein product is CAWSPLRTGEKNIQYF.

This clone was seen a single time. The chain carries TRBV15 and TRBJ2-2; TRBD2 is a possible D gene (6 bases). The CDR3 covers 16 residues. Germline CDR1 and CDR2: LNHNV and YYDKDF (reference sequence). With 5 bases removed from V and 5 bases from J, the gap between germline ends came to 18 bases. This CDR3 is CATSAPRDSITGELFF. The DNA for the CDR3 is TGTGCCACCAGCGCTCCGAGGGACTCAATAACCGGGGAGCTGTTTTTT.

The CDR3 loop reads CASSLELAGGPAGELFF. CDR3 in DNA: TGCGCCAGCAGCTTGGAGCTAGCGGGGGGGCCGGCGGGGGAGCTGTTTTTT. V and J are TRBV5-1 and TRBJ2-2; 12 nucleotides align to TRBD2. Losses at the gene ends were 0 bases for V and 8 bases for J; bases not matched to a gene: 8. Germline-derived CDR1 and CDR2 are SGHRS and YFSETQ. The CDR3 runs to 17 residues.

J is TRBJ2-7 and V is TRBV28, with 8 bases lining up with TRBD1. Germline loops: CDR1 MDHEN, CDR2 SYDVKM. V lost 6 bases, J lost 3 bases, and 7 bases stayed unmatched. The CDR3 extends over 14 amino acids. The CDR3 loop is CASRRGQGLYEQYF. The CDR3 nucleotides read TGTGCCAGCAGGCGCGGACAGGGTCTCTACGAGCAGTACTTC.

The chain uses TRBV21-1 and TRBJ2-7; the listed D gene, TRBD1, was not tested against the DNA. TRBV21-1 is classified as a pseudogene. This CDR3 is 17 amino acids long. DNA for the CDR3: TGTGCCAGCAGCTCGGGCGTTACAGGGGGCCTCTCCTACGAGCAGTACTTC. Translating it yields CASSSGVTGGLSYEQYF.

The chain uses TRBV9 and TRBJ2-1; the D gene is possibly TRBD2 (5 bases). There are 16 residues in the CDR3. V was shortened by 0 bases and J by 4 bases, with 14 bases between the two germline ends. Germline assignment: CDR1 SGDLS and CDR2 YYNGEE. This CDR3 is CASSVVVGAGYNEQFF. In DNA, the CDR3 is TGTGCCAGCAGCGTAGTGGTGGGAGCCGGATACAATGAGCAGTTCTTC.

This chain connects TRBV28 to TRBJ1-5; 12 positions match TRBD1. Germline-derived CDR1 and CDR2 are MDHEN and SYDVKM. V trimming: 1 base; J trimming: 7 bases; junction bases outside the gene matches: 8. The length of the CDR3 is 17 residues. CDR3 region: CASSLLTGTGGRQPQHF. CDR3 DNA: TGTGCCAGCAGTTTATTGACAGGGACAGGGGGCAGACAGCCCCAGCATTTT.

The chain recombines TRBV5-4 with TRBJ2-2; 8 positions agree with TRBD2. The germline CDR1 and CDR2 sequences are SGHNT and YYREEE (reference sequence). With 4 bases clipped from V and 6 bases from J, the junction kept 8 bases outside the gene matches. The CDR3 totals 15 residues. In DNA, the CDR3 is TGTGCCAGCAGCGCACGGGAGGGTATATCCGGGGAGCTGTTTTTT. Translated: CASSAREGISGELFF.

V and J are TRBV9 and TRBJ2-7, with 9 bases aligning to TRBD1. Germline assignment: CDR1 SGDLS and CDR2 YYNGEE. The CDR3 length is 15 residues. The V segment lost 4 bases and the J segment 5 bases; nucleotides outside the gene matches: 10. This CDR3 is CASSLRQGGLDEQYF. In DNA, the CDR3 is TGTGCCAGCAGCCTTCGACAGGGGGGATTGGACGAGCAGTACTTC.